This entry lists 17 T cell receptor beta chains sequenced from one sample in a study of metastatic and nonmetastatic thyroid tumors. All patients were treatment-naive before thyroid surgery. TCRdb redid the clone calls on the PCR reads using MiXCR. The table lists 20,000 to 25,000 clones, about 11% of them singletons. The sequenced sample was blood. The origin of the receptors is a female donor with papillary thyroid cancer or a benign thyroid nodule (not recorded which). Some clones in this sample may be carry-over from other donors' samples.

This clone has just a few counts. This may stem from a read error, because a much larger clone lies one nucleotide away. Other DNA sequences within the sample encode an identical CDR3. V gene TRBV20-1 combines with J gene TRBJ2-2, with no clear D. The CDR3 totals 13 residues. CDR1 is DFQATT and CDR2 is SNEGSKA in the germline V gene (reference sequence). CDR3 sequence reads: CSATTTNTGELFF. As DNA, the CDR3 is TGTAGTGCTACAACAACGAACACCGGGGAGCTGTTTTTT.

Ten or more counts support this clone. This sequence joins TRBV18 and TRBJ2-7; no clear D gene. Germline-derived CDR1 and CDR2 are KGHSH and LQKENI. V lost 1 base and J 5 bases, leaving 9 bases between the germline ends. The CDR3 is 13 residues long. This chain's CDR3 is CASSPQPRNEQYF. The CDR3 DNA is TGTGCCAGCTCACCACAGCCAAGGAACGAGCAGTACTTC.

This clone is deemed medium-sized. This chain uses TRBV6-1 with TRBJ1-5; 7 bases fit TRBD1. CDR3 length: 15 residues. V was pared by 2 bases and J by 6 bases, with 7 bases of the junction left unmatched. Germline V gene data show CDR1 as MNHNS and CDR2 as SASEGT. DNA of the CDR3: TGTGCCAGCAGTGAATTAGATGACAGGGTTCAGCCCCAGCATTTT. Residues: CASSELDDRVQPQHF.

This clone ranks as medium-sized (0.01 to 0.1%). The chain joins TRBV6-4 to TRBJ2-1; tentatively, D is TRBD2 (6 bases). The germline V gene has CDR1 MRHNA and CDR2 SNTAGT. The CDR3 length is 14 residues. Trimming shortened V by 2 bases and J by 4 bases, and 9 bases separated the two germline ends. CDR3 sequence: CASSDRSGYNEQFF. The DNA for the CDR3 is TGTGCCAGCAGTGACCGTAGCGGTTACAATGAGCAGTTCTTC.

In this sample, this clone turned up many times. The chain joins TRBV30 to TRBJ2-1, with D possibly TRBD1 on 5 matching bases. The CDR3 totals 13 residues. The germline CDR1 and CDR2 sequences are GTSNPN and SVGIG (reference sequence). Trimming cost V 0 bases and J 8 bases, with 11 bases left between them. The CDR3 sequence: CAWSVQVKDEQFF. The CDR3 DNA reads TGTGCCTGGAGTGTACAGGTGAAGGATGAGCAGTTCTTC.

At least ten counts were recorded for this clone. The CDR3 region is CASSWLAGGLNEQFF. The CDR3 DNA follows: TGTGCCAGCAGTTGGCTAGCGGGGGGGCTCAATGAGCAGTTCTTC. The chain couples TRBV2 to TRBJ2-1; the match to TRBD2 covers 12 bases. From germline, CDR1 is SNHLY and CDR2 FYNNEI. V was pared by 5 bases and J by 6 bases, with 5 bases of the junction left unmatched. The CDR3 is 15 amino acids.

This clone occurred many times. This chain joins TRBV18 and TRBJ1-1; 7 bases are a match to TRBD1. In germline, CDR1 is KGHSH, CDR2 LQKENI. Germline trimming cut 6 bases from V and 4 bases from J; bases unmatched to any gene: 14. The CDR3 spans 16 residues. In nucleotides, the CDR3 is TGTGCCAGCTCCCCGCCGGGGGGTGCAGGGGGCACTGAAGCTTTCTTT. Its translation: CASSPPGGAGGTEAFF.

On this clone: This may come from a read error, since a much larger clone is one base off. J is TRBJ2-7 and V is TRBV7-9; D is possibly TRBD1 (6 bases). The V and J ends lost 11 bases and 0 bases respectively, with 14 bases between them. The CDR3 spans 13 residues. Germline-derived CDR1 and CDR2 are SEHNR and FQNEAQ (reference sequence). CDR3 sequence (DNA): TGTGCCTACTACAGGGCCAGCTCCTACGAGCAGTACTTC. Translated: CAYYRASSYEQYF.

Many counts were recorded for this clone. V and J are TRBV24-1 and TRBJ2-1; D is unresolved. V gave up 5 bases and J gave up 0 bases, with 10 bases separating them. The CDR3 is 15 residues long. Germline V CDR1 and CDR2: KGHDR, SFDVKD. The CDR3 protein is CATSGGSHSYNEQFF. The CDR3 nucleotides are TGTGCCACCAGTGGAGGCAGCCACTCCTACAATGAGCAGTTCTTC.

This clone was seen ten or more times. The chain employs TRBV7-9 and TRBJ2-7, with 9 bases lining up with TRBD1. The length of the CDR3 is 18 residues. Looked up from germline, CDR1 is SEHNR and CDR2 is FQNEAQ (reference sequence). Trimming removed 7 bases from V and 0 bases from J; junction bases left unmatched: 16. The CDR3 nucleotides read TGTGCCAGCATCGGACGACTTCCGGGACAGGGAAGCTCCTACGAGCAGTACTTC. This encodes CASIGRLPGQGSSYEQYF.

This clone has a count of ten or more. The chain uses TRBV11-2 and TRBJ1-3; no clear D. Germline lookup yields CDR1 SGHAT and CDR2 FQNNGV. The CDR3 is made up of 14 amino acids. Trimming stripped 4 bases from V and 0 bases from J, with 7 bases between. The CDR3 nucleotides are TGTGCCAGCAGCTCGGGCTCCTCTGGAAACACCATATATTTT. Translating it yields CASSSGSSGNTIYF.

This clone was detected only a few times. The V and J genes are TRBV7-9 and TRBJ1-2, with unresolved D. Germline V gene data show CDR1 as SEHNR and CDR2 as FQNEAQ (reference sequence). The CDR3 consists of 13 residues. V shed 8 bases and J shed 1 base, with 11 bases lying between them. The CDR3 sequence: CASSGPLNYGYTF. DNA for the CDR3: TGTGCCAGCTCTGGGCCCCTTAACTATGGCTACACCTTC.

On this clone itself: This may be a read error: a much more frequent sequence differs by one nucleotide. Other DNA sequences of this sample code for an identical CDR3. The V call is TRBV19, the J call TRBJ2-3, with a tentative D call TRBD2 (6 bases). V lost 9 bases to trimming and J lost 4 bases, with 11 bases between them. CDR1 LNHDA and CDR2 SQIVND come from the germline V gene (reference sequence). The CDR3 runs 12 residues. CDR3 loop: CASRGSADTQYF. For the CDR3, the DNA is TGTGCCAGCCGGGGGTCGGCAGATACGCAGTATTTT.

The chain links TRBV6-1 to TRBJ1-2, with TRBD1 identical over 7 bases. Per germline, CDR1 MNHNS and CDR2 SASEGT. V trimming: 7 bases; J trimming: 4 bases; junction bases outside the gene matches: 6. CDR3 size: 13 residues. CDR3 sequence reads: CASIPRDSYGYTF. The CDR3 DNA follows: TGTGCCAGCATACCCCGGGACAGCTATGGCTACACCTTC.

The sample holds many counts of this clone. The chain carries TRBV9 and TRBJ2-7, with D possibly TRBD1 on 5 matching bases. Trimming removed 4 bases at V and 6 bases at J, with 14 bases between. The CDR3 sequence is 13 residues long. Germline assignment: CDR1 SGDLS and CDR2 YYNGEE. CDR3 DNA: TGTGCCAGCAGCCTGAGCGCAGGGCGCGAGCAGTACTTC. Amino acid sequence: CASSLSAGREQYF.

This clone is labeled as medium-sized. The chain combines TRBV6-1 with TRBJ2-2; 8 nucleotides line up with TRBD2. V was clipped by 10 bases and J by 5 bases; unmatched bases: 6. This CDR3 is built from 13 residues. Per germline, CDR1 MNHNS and CDR2 SASEGT. The CDR3 reads CAIGRAGTGELFF. In DNA, the CDR3 is TGTGCCATCGGGAGGGCGGGGACCGGGGAGCTGTTTTTT.

This clone was observed at least ten times. The DNA of the CDR3 is TGTGCCAGCAGCCCCCGCGGAGGGGCGGTGGGCTACACCTTC. It codes for CASSPRGGAVGYTF. The rearrangement joins TRBV7-2 to TRBJ1-2; the D gene is possibly TRBD1 (5 bases). Trimming removed 5 bases from V and 8 bases from J, with 18 bases in between. The CDR3 is made up of 14 amino acids. Germline lookup yields CDR1 SGHTA and CDR2 FQGNSA.